This T cell receptor beta chain is drawn from a study of blood T cell repertoires in COVID-19 (TCRdb year 2020). For context, the study as a whole: Samples covering the acute and convalescent phases of COVID-19 were provided by collaborators in the United States, Italy and Spain. The prospective study material was composed of cDNA or gDNA derived from T cells, B-cell-depleted T cells, or PBMCs. Where HLA class I and class II types were available, the types were taken from metadata supplied by the sample provider, not from assay-based typing. The samples were drawn from two sources: the first 160 participants of the ongoing ImmuneRACE study, and fewer than 1,500 subjects contributed by 6 global collaborators. Subjects who had been exposed to COVID-19, were actively infected with it, or had recovered from it provided the deeply sampled blood TCRbeta repertoires that made up the dataset. Nearly every sample came with metadata listing a de-identified subject ID, COVID-19 status, age in years and sex. A freely available public database, intended as a resource for researchers studying the immune response to SARS-CoV-2, is where the repertoires were released. The paper's findings and limits, for the study overall: How much clinical and demographic metadata was included differed by source and by participant, and the metadata was provided uncurated.

Whole blood was collected in K2EDTA tubes by collaborating institutions according to the institutions' own protocols. Collaborator samples were shipped for TCRbeta analysis as frozen whole blood, isolated PBMCs, or DNA extracted from either sample type. Via the germline V gene, CDR1 is MDHEN and CDR2 SYDVKM. There are 16 amino acids in the CDR3, from cysteine to phenylalanine inclusive. Just the 48-base CDR3 DNA is kept, in frame starting at base 1. Relative to germline, V is 3 bases shorter and J is 4 bases shorter, with 16 bases between their ends. Concerning this clone itself: Its antigen remains undetermined. The record has no base qualities; no much larger clone is one base away.

TCRbeta CDR3 regions were amplified from genomic DNA by means of the immunoSEQ Assay, a bias-controlled multiplex PCR. Per the original workflow: The number of nucleated cells in each sample was estimated from the amplification of reference gene primers within the assay. To quantify the absolute abundance of each unique TCRbeta CDR3 rearrangement, sequence reads were collapsed and filtered. Productive Simpson clonality was computed per sample as the square root of Simpson's diversity index over productive rearrangements. Here the immuneACCESS table is served through TCRdb, limited to in-frame sequences with V and J called. Missing clones are a known gap in these copies; in checked studies unresolved V genes cover under half, and the rest lacks a known reason. Clone size and V and J calls were adopted from that table, with D and trimming inferred from the DNA. The sample profile shows roughly 140,000 clones; around nine tenths of them were found once. The biggest ten clones account for about 2.1% of the sample.

This TCR came from a human donor in a cohort sampled during active COVID-19. The sequence links TRBV28 to TRBJ1-3; 5 matching bases give a weak D call of TRBD1. Sequencing used peripheral blood. Here the CDR3 is given as CASSLSLPAGGNTIYF. At the DNA level, the sequence is TGTGCCAGCAGTTTGTCCCTCCCGGCAGGGGGAAACACCATATATTTT.